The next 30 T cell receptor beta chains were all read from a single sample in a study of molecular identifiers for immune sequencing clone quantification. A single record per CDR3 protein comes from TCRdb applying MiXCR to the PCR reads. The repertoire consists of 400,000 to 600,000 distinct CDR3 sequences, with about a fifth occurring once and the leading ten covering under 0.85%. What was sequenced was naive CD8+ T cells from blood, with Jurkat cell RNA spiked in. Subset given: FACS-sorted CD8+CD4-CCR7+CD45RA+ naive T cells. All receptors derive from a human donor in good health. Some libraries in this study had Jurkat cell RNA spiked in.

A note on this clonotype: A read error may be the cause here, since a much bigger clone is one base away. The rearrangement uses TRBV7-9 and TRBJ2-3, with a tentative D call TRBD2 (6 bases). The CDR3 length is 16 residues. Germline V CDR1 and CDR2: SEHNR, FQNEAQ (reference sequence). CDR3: CASSFPPGVVADTRYF. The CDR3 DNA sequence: TGTGCCAGCAGTTTCCCGCCGGGGGTGGTTGCAGATACGCGGTATTTT.

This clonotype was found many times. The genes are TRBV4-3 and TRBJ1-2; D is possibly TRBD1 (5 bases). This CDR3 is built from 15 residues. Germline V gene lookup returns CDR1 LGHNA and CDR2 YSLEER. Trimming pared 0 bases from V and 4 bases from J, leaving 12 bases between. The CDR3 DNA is TGCGCCAGCAGCCAAGATAGGGGAACGATCTATGGCTACACCTTC. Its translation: CASSQDRGTIYGYTF.

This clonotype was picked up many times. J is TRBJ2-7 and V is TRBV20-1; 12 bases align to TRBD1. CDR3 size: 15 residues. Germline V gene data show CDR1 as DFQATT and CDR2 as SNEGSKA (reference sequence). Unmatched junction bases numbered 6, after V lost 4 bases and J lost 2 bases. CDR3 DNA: TGCAGTGCTACCTCCCGGGACAGGGGGCCCTACGAGCAGTACTTC. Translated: CSATSRDRGPYEQYF.

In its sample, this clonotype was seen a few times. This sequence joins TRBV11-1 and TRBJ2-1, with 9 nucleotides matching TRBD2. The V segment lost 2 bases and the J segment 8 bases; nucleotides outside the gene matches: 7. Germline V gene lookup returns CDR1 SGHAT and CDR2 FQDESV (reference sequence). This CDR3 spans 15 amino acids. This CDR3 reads CASSLTAGGGDEQFF. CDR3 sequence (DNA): TGTGCCAGCAGCTTAACAGCGGGAGGCGGGGATGAGCAGTTCTTC.

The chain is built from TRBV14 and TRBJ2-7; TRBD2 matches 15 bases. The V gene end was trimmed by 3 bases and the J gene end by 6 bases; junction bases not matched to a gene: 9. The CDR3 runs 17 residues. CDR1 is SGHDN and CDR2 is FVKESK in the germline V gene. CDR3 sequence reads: CASSHPIPGLAGGEQYF. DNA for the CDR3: TGTGCCAGCAGCCACCCTATTCCGGGACTAGCGGGAGGCGAGCAGTACTTC.

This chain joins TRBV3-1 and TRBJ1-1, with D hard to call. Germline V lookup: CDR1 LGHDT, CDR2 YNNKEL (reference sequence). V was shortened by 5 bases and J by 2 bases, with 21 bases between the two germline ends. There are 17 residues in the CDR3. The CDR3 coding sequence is TGTGCCAGCAGCGCCCTGCAGAGCGAAGGTTTTAACACTGAAGCTTTCTTT. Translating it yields CASSALQSEGFNTEAFF.

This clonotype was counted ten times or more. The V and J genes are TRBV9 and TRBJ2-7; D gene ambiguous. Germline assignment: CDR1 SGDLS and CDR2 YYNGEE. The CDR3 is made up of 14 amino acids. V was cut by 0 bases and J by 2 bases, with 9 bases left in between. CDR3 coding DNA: TGTGCCAGCAGCGTAGCCTACGGTCCCTACGAGCAGTACTTC. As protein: CASSVAYGPYEQYF. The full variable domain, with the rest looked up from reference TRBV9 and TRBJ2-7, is DSGVTQTPKHLITATGQRVTLRCSPRSGDLSVYWYQQSLDQGLQFLIQYYNGEERAKGNILERFSAQQFPDLHSELNLSSLELGDSALYFCASSVAYGPYEQYFGPGTRLTVT.

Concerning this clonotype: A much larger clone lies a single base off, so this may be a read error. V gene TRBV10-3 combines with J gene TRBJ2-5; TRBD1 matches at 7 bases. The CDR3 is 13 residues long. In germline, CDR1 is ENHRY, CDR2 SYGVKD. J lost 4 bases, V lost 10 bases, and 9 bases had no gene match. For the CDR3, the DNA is TGTGCCACTCGAGGGGGCAGCCGAGAGACCCAGTACTTC. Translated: CATRGGSRETQYF.

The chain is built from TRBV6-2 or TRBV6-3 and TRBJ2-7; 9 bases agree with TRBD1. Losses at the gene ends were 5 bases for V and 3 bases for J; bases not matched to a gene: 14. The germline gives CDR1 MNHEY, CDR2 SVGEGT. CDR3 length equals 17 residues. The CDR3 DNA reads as TGTGCCAGCAGTCCACTGACCGGGACAGGGACCCTCTACGAGCAGTACTTC. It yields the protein CASSPLTGTGTLYEQYF.

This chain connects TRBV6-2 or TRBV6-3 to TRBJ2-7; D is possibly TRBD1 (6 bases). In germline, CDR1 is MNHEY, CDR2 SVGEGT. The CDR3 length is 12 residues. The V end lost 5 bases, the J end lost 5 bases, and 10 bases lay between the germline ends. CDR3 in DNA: TGTGCCAGCAGTAAAAGGGGGAACGAGCAGTACTTC. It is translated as CASSKRGNEQYF.

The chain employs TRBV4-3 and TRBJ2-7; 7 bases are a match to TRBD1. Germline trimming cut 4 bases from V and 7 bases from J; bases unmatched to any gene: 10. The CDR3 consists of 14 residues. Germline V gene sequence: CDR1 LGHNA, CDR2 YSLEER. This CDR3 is CASSLRQGSGEQYF. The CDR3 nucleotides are TGCGCCAGCAGCCTCCGACAGGGATCGGGTGAGCAGTACTTC.

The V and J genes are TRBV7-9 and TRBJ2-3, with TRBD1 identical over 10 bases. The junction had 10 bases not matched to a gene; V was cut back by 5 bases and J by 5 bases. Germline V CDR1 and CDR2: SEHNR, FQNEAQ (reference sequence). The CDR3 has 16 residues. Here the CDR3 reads CASSGRGTGEEDTQYF. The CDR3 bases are TGTGCCAGCAGCGGCCGGGGGACAGGGGAAGAAGATACGCAGTATTTT.

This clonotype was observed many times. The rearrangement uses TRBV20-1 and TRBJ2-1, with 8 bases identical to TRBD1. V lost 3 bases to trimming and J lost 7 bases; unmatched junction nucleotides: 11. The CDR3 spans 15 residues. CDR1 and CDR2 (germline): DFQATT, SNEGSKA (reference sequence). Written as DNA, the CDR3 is TGCAGTGCTAGGACAGGGGATGGTCTGGGGAATGAGCAGTTCTTC. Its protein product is CSARTGDGLGNEQFF.

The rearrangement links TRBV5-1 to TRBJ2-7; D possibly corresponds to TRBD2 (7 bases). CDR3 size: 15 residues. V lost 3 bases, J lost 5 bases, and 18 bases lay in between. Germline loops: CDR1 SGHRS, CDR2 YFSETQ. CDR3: CASSWRGRVVDEQYF. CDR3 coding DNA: TGCGCCAGCAGCTGGAGGGGGAGGGTTGTCGACGAGCAGTACTTC.

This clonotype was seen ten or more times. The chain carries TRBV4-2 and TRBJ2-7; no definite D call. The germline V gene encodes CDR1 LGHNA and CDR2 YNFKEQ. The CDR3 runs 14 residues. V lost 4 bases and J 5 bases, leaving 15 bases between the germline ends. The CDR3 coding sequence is TGTGCCAGCAGCCCACAAGAGAGCCGCGACGAGCAGTACTTC. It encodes CASSPQESRDEQYF.

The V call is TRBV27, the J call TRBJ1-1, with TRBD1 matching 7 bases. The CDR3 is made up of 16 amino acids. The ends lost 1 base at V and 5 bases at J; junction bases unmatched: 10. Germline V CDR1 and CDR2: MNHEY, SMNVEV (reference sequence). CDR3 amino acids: CASSLLQSTGPTEAFF. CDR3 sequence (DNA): TGTGCCAGCAGTTTATTGCAATCGACAGGGCCGACTGAAGCTTTCTTT.

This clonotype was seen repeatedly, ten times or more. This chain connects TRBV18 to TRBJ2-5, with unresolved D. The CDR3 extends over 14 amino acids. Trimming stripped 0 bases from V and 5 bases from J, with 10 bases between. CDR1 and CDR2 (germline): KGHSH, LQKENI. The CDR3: CASSPPGSEETQYF. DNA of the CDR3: TGTGCCAGCTCACCACCGGGGTCTGAGGAGACCCAGTACTTC. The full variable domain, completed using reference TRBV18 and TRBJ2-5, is NAGVMQNPRHLVRRRGQEARLRCSPMKGHSHVYWYRQLPEEGLKFMVYLQKENIIDESGMPKERFSAEFPKEGPSILRIQQVVRGDSAAYFCASSPPGSEETQYFGPGTRLLVL.

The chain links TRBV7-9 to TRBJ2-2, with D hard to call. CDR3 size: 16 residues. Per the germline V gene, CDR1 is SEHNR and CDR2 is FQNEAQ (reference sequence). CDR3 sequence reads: CANQSVKGDGTGELFF. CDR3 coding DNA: TGTGCAAATCAATCGGTAAAAGGAGATGGTACCGGGGAGCTGTTTTTT.

CDR3 nucleotide sequence: TGTGCCAGCAGCGGAGGGATCCCCGGAGGCTACGAGCAGTACTTC. Protein: CASSGGIPGGYEQYF. The chain recombines TRBV5-8 with TRBJ2-7, with a tentative D call TRBD2 (6 bases). The germline V gene has CDR1 SGHTS and CDR2 YDEGEE. The length of the CDR3 is 15 residues. Trimming shortened V by 4 bases and J by 3 bases, and 17 bases separated the two germline ends.

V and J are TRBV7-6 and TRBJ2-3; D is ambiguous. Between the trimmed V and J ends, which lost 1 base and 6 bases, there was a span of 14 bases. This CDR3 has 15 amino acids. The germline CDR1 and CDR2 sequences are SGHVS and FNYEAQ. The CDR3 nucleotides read TGTGCCAGCAGCTTAGTGAGTGGAGCCCGGGATACGCAGTATTTT. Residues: CASSLVSGARDTQYF.

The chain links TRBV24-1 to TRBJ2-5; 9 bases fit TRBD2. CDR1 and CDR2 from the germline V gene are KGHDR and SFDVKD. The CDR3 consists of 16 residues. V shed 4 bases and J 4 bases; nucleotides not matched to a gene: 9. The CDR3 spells CATSETGTSTRETQYF. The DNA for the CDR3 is TGTGCCACCAGTGAAACCGGGACTAGCACTCGAGAGACCCAGTACTTC.

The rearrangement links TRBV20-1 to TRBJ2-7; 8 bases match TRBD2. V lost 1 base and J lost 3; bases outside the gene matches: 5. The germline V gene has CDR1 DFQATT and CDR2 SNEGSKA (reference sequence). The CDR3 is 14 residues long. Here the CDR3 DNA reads TGCAGTGCTAGAGTTAGCGGGATCGACTACGAGCAGTACTTC. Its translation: CSARVSGIDYEQYF.

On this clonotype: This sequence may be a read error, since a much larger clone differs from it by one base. Written as DNA, the CDR3 is TGTGCCAGCAGCCCCCAACTAGCGCGGTCAAGAGAGCAGTACTTC. It specifies CASSPQLARSREQYF. V and J are TRBV28 and TRBJ2-7, with TRBD2 matching 7 bases. V lost 6 bases, J lost 7 bases, and 15 bases stayed unmatched. The germline CDR1 and CDR2 sequences are MDHEN and SYDVKM. The CDR3 length is 15 residues.

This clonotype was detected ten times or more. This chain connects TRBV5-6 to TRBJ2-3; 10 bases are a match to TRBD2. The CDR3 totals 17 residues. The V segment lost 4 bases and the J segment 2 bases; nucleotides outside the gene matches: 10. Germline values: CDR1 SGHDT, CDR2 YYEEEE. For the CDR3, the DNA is TGTGCCAGCAGCATACGACTAGCGGGCCCCTTCACAGATACGCAGTATTTT. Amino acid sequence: CASSIRLAGPFTDTQYF.

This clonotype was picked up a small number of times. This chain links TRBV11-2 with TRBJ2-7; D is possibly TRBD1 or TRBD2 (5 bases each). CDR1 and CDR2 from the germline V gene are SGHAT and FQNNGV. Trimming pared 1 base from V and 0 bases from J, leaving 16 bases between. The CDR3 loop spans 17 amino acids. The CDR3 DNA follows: TGTGCCAGCAGCTTAGGGTTTATTGGGGGTAGCTCCTACGAGCAGTACTTC. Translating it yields CASSLGFIGGSSYEQYF.

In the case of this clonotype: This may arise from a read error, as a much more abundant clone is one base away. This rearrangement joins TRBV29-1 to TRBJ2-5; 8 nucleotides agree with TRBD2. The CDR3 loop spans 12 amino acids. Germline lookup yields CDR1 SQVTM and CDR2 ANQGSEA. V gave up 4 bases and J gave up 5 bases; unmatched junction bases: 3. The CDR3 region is CSVVSGEETQYF. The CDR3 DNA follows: TGCAGCGTTGTTAGCGGGGAGGAGACCCAGTACTTC.

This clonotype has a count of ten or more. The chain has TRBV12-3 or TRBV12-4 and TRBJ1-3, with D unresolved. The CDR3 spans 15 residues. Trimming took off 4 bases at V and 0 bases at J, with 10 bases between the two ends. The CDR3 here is CASSSPGFSGNTIYF. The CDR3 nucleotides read TGTGCCAGCAGTTCCCCAGGATTCTCTGGAAACACCATATATTTT.

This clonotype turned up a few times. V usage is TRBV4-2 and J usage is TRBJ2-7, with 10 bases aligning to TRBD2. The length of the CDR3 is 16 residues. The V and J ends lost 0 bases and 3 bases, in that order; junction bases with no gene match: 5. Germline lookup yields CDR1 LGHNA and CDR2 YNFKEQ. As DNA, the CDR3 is TGTGCCAGCAGCCAAGAAGGGCCTAGCGGGGGCTACGAGCAGTACTTC. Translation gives CASSQEGPSGGYEQYF.

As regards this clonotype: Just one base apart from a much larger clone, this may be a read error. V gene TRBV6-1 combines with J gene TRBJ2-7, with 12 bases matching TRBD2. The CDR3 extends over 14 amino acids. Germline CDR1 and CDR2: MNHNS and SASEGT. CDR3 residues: CAGSQTSGSYEQYF. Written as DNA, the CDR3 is TGTGCCGGCAGCCAGACTAGCGGGAGCTACGAGCAGTACTTC.

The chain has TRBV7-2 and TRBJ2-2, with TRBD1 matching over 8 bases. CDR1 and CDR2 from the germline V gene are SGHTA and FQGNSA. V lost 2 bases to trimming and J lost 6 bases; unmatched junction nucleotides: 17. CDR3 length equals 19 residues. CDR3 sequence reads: CASSLPRTGTGRGAGELFF. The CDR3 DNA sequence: TGTGCCAGCAGCTTACCCAGAACCGGGACAGGAAGGGGCGCCGGGGAGCTGTTTTTT. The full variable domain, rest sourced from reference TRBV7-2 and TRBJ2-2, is GAGVSQSPSNKVTEKGKDVELRCDPISGHTALYWYRQSLGQGLEFLIYFQGNSAPDKSGLPSDRFSAERTGGSVSTLTIQRTQQEDSAVYLCASSLPRTGTGRGAGELFFGEGSRLTVL.